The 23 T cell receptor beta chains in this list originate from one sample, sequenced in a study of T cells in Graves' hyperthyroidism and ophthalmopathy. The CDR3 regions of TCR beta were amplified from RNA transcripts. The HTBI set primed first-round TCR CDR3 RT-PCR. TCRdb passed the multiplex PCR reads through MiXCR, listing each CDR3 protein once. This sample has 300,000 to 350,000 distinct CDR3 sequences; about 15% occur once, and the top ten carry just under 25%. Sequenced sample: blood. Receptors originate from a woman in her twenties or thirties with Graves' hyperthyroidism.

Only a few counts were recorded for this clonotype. CDR3 DNA: TGTGCCAGCAGTTACCGGACTAGAGGTAATGAGCAGTTCTTC. Its protein is CASSYRTRGNEQFF. The V and J genes are TRBV6-9 and TRBJ2-1, with 7 positions matching TRBD2. The junction had 6 bases not matched to a gene; V was cut back by 3 bases and J by 7 bases. This CDR3 spans 14 amino acids. CDR1 MNHGY and CDR2 SVAAGI come from the germline V gene.

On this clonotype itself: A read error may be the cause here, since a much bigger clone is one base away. CDR3 protein: CASSEVRELFF. In DNA form, the CDR3 reads TGTGCCAGCAGTGAAGTCAGGGAGCTGTTTTTT. This rearrangement joins TRBV2 to TRBJ2-2, with D uncertain. There are 11 residues in the CDR3. V was shortened by 1 base and J by 9 bases, with 3 bases between the two germline ends. Germline loops: CDR1 SNHLY, CDR2 FYNNEI.

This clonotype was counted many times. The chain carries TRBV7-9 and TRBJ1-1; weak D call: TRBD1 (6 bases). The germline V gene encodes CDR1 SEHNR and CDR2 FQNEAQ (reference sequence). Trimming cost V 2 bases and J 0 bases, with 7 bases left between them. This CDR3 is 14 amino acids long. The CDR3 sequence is CASSLSGVNTEAFF. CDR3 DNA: TGTGCCAGCAGCTTATCAGGGGTGAACACTGAAGCTTTCTTT. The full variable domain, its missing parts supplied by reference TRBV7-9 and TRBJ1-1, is DTGVSQNPRHKITKRGQNVTFRCDPISEHNRLYWYRQTLGQGPEFLTYFQNEAQLEKSRLLSDRFSAERPKGSFSTLEIQRTEQGDSAMYLCASSLSGVNTEAFFGQGTRLTVV.

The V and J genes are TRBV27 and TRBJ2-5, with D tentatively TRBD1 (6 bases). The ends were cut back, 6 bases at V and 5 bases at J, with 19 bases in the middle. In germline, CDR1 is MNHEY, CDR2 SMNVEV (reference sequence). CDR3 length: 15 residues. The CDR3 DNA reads TGTGCCAGCAGCCCTTGGGGCAGGGGAGAGGAGACCCAGTACTTC. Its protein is CASSPWGRGEETQYF.

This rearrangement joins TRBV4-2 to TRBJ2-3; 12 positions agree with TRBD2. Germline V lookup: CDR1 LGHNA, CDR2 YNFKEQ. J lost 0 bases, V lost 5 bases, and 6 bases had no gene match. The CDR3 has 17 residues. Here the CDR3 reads CASSDRLAGASTDTQYF. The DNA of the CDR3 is TGTGCCAGCAGCGACCGACTAGCGGGGGCTAGCACAGATACGCAGTATTTT.

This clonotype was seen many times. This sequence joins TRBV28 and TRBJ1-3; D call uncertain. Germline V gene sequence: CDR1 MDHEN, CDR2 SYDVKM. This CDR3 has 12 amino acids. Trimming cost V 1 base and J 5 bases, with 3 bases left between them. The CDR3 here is CASSLSRNTIYF. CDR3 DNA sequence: TGTGCCAGCAGTTTATCTCGAAACACCATATATTTT.

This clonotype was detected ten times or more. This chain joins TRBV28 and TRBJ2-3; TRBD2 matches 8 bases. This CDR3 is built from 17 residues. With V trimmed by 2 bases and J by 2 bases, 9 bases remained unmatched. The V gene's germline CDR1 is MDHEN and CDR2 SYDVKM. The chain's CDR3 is CASSLLLSSGATDTQYF. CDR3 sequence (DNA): TGTGCCAGCAGTTTACTATTGAGTAGCGGGGCCACAGATACGCAGTATTTT.

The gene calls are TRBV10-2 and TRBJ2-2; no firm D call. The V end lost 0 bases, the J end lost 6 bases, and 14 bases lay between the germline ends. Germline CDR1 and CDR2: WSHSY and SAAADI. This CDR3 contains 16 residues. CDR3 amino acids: CASSESGTARAGELFF. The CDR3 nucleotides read TGCGCCAGCAGTGAGTCGGGAACAGCCCGGGCCGGGGAGCTGTTTTTT.

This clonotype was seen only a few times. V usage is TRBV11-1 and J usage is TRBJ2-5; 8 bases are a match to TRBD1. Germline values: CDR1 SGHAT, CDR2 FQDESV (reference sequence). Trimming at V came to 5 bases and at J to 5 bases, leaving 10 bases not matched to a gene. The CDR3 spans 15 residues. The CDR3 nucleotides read TGTGCCAGCAGCCAGACCGGGACAGGTTTCGAGACCCAGTACTTC. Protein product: CASSQTGTGFETQYF.

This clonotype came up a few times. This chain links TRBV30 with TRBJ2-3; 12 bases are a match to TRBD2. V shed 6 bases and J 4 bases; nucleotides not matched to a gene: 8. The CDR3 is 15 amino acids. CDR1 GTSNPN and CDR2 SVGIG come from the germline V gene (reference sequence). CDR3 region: CACQTSGSGADTQYF. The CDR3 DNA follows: TGTGCCTGTCAGACTAGCGGGAGTGGCGCAGATACGCAGTATTTT. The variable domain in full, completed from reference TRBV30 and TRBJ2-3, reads SQTIHQWPATLVQPVGSPLSLECTVEGTSNPNLYWYRQAAGRGLQLLFYSVGIGQISSEVPQNLSASRPQDRQFILSSKKLLLSDSGFYLCACQTSGSGADTQYFGPGTRLTVL.

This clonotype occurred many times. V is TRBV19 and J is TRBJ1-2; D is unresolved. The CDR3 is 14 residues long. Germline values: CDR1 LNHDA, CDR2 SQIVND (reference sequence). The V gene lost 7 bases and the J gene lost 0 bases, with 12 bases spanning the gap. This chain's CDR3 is CASTTTGANYGYTF. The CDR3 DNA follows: TGTGCCAGTACCACCACTGGAGCTAACTATGGCTACACCTTC.

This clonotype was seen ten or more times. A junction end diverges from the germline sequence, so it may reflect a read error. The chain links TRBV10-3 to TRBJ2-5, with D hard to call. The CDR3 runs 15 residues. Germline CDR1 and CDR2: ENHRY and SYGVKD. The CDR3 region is CAISESKENHETQYF. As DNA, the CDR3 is TGTGCCATCAGTGAGTCGAAGGAAAACCACGAGACCCAGTACTTC.

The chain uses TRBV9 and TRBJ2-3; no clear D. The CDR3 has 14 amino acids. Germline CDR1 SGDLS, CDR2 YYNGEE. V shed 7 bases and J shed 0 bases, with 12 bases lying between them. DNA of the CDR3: TGTGCCAGCCTCCATAGAGGCAGCACAGATACGCAGTATTTT. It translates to CASLHRGSTDTQYF.

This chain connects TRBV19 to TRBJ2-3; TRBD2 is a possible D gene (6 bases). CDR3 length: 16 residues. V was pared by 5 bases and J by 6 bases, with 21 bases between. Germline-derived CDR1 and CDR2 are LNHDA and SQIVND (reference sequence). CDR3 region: CASSPRTTTGADTQYF. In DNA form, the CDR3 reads TGTGCCAGTAGTCCCCGGACTACGACGGGAGCCGATACGCAGTATTTT.

The CDR3 DNA is TGCAGCGTTGTTTTCCAGAATGAGCAGTTCTTC. It translates to CSVVFQNEQFF. The rearrangement joins TRBV29-1 to TRBJ2-1; D gene ambiguous. The CDR3 has 11 residues. The V end was cut by 4 bases, the J end by 7 bases, with 8 bases between. Germline V gives CDR1 SQVTM, CDR2 ANQGSEA.

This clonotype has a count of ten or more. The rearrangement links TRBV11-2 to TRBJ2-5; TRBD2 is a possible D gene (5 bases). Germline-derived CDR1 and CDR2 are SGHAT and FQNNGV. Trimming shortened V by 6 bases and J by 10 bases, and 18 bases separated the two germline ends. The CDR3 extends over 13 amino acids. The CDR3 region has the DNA TGTGCCAGCAGGCGCCTTGGCGCCCGGGGCCAGTACTTC. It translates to CASRRLGARGQYF.

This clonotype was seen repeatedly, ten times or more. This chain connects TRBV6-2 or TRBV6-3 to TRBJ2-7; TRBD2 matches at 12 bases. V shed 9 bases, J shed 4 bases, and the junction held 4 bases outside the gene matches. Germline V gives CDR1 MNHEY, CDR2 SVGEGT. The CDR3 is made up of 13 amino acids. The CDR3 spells CASRTSGAYEQYF. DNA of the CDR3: TGTGCCAGTCGGACTAGCGGGGCGTACGAGCAGTACTTC.

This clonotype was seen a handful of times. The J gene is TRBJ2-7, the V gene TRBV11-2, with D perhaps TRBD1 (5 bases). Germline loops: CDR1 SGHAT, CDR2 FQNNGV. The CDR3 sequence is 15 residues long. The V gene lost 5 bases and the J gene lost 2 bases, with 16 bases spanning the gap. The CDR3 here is CASSILSAGPYEQYF. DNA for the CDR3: TGTGCCAGCAGCATTCTATCCGCAGGGCCCTACGAGCAGTACTTC.

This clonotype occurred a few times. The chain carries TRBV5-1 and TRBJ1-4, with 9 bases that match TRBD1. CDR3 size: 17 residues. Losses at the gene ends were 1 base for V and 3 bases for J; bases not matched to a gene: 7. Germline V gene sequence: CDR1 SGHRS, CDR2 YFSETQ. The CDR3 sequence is CASSLRGQGVANEKLFF. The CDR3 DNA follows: TGCGCCAGCAGCTTGAGGGGACAGGGTGTGGCTAATGAAAAACTGTTTTTT.

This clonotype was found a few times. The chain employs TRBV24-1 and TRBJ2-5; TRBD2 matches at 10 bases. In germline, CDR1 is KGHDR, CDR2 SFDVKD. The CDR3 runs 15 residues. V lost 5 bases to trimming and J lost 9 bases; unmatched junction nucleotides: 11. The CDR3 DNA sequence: TGTGCCACCAGTGGTTCTAGCGGGAGTGGGGAGGCCCAGTACTTC. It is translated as CATSGSSGSGEAQYF.

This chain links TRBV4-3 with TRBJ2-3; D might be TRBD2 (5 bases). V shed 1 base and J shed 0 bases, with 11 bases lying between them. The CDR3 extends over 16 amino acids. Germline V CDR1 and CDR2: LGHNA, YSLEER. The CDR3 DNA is TGCGCCAGCAGCCAAGTTACAGCGGCGAGCACAGATACGCAGTATTTT. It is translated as CASSQVTAASTDTQYF.

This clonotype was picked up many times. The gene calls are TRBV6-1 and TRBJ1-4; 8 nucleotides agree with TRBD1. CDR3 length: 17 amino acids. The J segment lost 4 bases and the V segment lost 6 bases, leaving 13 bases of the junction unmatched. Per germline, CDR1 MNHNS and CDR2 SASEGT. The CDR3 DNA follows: TGTGCCAGCAGGCCGGGACAGGCCTTGCAGGGTAATGAAAAACTGTTTTTT. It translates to CASRPGQALQGNEKLFF.

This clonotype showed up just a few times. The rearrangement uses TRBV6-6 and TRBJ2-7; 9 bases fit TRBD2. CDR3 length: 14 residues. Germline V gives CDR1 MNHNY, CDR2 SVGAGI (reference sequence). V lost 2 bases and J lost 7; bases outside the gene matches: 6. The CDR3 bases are TGTGCCAGCAGTTACGCGGGAGGGGACTGGGAGCAGTACTTC. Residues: CASSYAGGDWEQYF.